This passage covers 20 T cell receptor beta chains from one sample sequenced in a study of T cells in Graves' hyperthyroidism and ophthalmopathy. From RNA transcripts, TCR beta CDR3 regions were amplified. HTBI primers were the set used in a first-round RT-PCR of the TCR CDR3. TCRdb itself ran the multiplex PCR reads through MiXCR, one entry per CDR3 protein. The sample contains approximately 420,000 distinct CDR3 sequences, 14% to 15% of which appear only once. What was sequenced was blood. These receptor sequences come from a woman in her twenties or thirties with Graves' hyperthyroidism.

This clonotype was seen many times. The chain is built from TRBV30 and TRBJ2-5; TRBD2 matches 13 bases. Per the germline V gene, CDR1 is GTSNPN and CDR2 is SVGIG (reference sequence). The CDR3 sequence is 18 residues long. With V trimmed by 3 bases and J by 4 bases, 14 bases remained unmatched. CDR3 in DNA: TGTGCCTGGAGCGTAGGGAGGACTAGCGGGAGAGTTGGAGAGACCCAGTACTTC. Translation: CAWSVGRTSGRVGETQYF.

Ten or more counts support this clonotype. V usage is TRBV5-1 and J usage is TRBJ1-5; D is ambiguous. Germline V gene data show CDR1 as SGHRS and CDR2 as YFSETQ. The CDR3 loop spans 15 amino acids. Trimming left V 0 bases short and J 0 bases short, with 7 bases between. This CDR3 reads CASSLEGNSNQPQHF. For the CDR3, the DNA is TGCGCCAGCAGCTTGGAGGGAAATAGCAATCAGCCCCAGCATTTT.

This clonotype occurred many times. This chain connects TRBV20-1 to TRBJ2-5; TRBD2 matches 7 bases. Trimming took 0 bases from V and 4 from J; bases not matched to a gene: 5. This CDR3 has 14 amino acids. Germline V lookup: CDR1 DFQATT, CDR2 SNEGSKA (reference sequence). The CDR3: CSARDLGGGETQYF. The CDR3 DNA reads as TGCAGTGCTAGAGATCTCGGCGGGGGAGAGACCCAGTACTTC.

This rearrangement joins TRBV9 to TRBJ2-3; D call uncertain. Trimming removed 4 bases from V and 0 bases from J, with 9 bases in between. From germline, CDR1 is SGDLS and CDR2 YYNGEE. The CDR3 sequence is 14 residues long. The CDR3 sequence: CASSPQSSTDTQYF. The CDR3 DNA reads TGTGCCAGCAGCCCCCAGTCTAGCACAGATACGCAGTATTTT.

This clonotype was detected many times. The chain employs TRBV28 and TRBJ2-2; the match to TRBD2 covers 7 bases. Germline V lookup: CDR1 MDHEN, CDR2 SYDVKM. With V trimmed by 2 bases and J by 5 bases, 5 bases remained unmatched. CDR3 length equals 15 residues. In nucleotides, the CDR3 is TGTGCCAGCAGTTTAGATTGGCGGGAGACCGGGGAGCTGTTTTTT. As protein: CASSLDWRETGELFF.

The V call is TRBV13, the J call TRBJ2-3; weak D call: TRBD2 (5 bases). The CDR3 covers 16 residues. The V and J ends lost 1 base and 6 bases respectively, with 17 bases between them. Germline V CDR1 and CDR2: PRHDT, FYEKMQ (reference sequence). CDR3 sequence: CASSLVGGSMVDTQYF. Written as DNA, the CDR3 is TGTGCCAGCAGCTTAGTAGGAGGAAGTATGGTTGATACGCAGTATTTT.

This clonotype was picked up a small number of times. V usage is TRBV13 and J usage is TRBJ2-5, with 11 bases that match TRBD2. Germline CDR1 PRHDT, CDR2 FYEKMQ (reference sequence). V gave up 5 bases and J gave up 2 bases; unmatched junction bases: 10. This CDR3 has 17 residues. The CDR3, as DNA: TGTGCCAGCAGCCGGTCCCCGGGACTAGCGGTACAAGAGACCCAGTACTTC. Its translation: CASSRSPGLAVQETQYF.

In this sample, this clonotype turned up many times. The chain recombines TRBV9 with TRBJ1-1, with 7 positions matching TRBD1. The trim removed 3 bases at V and 1 base at J, leaving 3 bases unmatched. The CDR3 loop spans 14 amino acids. Germline CDR1 SGDLS, CDR2 YYNGEE. CDR3 in amino acids: CASSGTGENTEAFF. The CDR3 region has the DNA TGTGCCAGCAGCGGTACAGGGGAGAACACTGAAGCTTTCTTT.

The chain combines TRBV3-1 with TRBJ2-6; D is perhaps TRBD1 (5 bases). This CDR3 is 16 amino acids long. Per germline, CDR1 LGHDT and CDR2 YNNKEL (reference sequence). Trimming cost V 0 bases and J 2 bases, with 8 bases left between them. CDR3 coding DNA: TGTGCCAGCAGCCAAGACAGGGCTGCTGGGGCCAACGTCCTGACTTTC. Translated, it gives CASSQDRAAGANVLTF.

This clonotype was seen only a few times. This chain connects TRBV7-9 to TRBJ2-3; 7 nucleotides line up with TRBD2. The V gene end was trimmed by 3 bases and the J gene end by 4 bases; junction bases not matched to a gene: 4. The CDR3 totals 14 residues. The germline V gene encodes CDR1 SEHNR and CDR2 FQNEAQ (reference sequence). The CDR3 sequence: CASSFGGSADTQYF. DNA of the CDR3: TGTGCCAGCAGCTTTGGCGGGAGCGCAGATACGCAGTATTTT.

The chain joins TRBV28 to TRBJ2-1, with 7 positions matching TRBD1. In germline, CDR1 is MDHEN, CDR2 SYDVKM. The CDR3 consists of 17 residues. V lost 4 bases and J lost 0; bases outside the gene matches: 9. The CDR3 region is CASSSLGGSRSYNEQFF. CDR3 DNA sequence: TGTGCCAGCAGTTCCCTAGGGGGCTCTCGCTCCTACAATGAGCAGTTCTTC.

This clonotype was observed a single time. A read error may be the cause here, since a much bigger clone is one base away. V and J are TRBV30 and TRBJ1-5; maybe TRBD1 (6 bases). The germline gives CDR1 GTSNPN, CDR2 SVGIG (reference sequence). V gave up 1 base and J gave up 3 bases, with 13 bases separating them. The CDR3 is 15 residues long. The CDR3 loop reads CAWSADRGHNQPQHF. The CDR3 DNA is TGTGCCTGGAGTGCTGACCGGGGGCACAATCAGCCCCAGCATTTT.

In its sample, this clonotype was seen many times. The CDR3: CSAPTKTPGPLAKNIQYF. CDR3 bases: TGCAGTGCTCCCACTAAAACCCCAGGGCCACTAGCCAAAAACATTCAGTACTTC. This rearrangement joins TRBV20-1 to TRBJ2-4, with D maybe TRBD1 (5 bases). Germline CDR1 and CDR2: DFQATT and SNEGSKA (reference sequence). With 5 bases removed from V and 0 bases from J, the gap between germline ends came to 23 bases. This CDR3 has 18 amino acids.

The table lists this clonotype with a few counts. The chain couples TRBV6-2 or TRBV6-3 to TRBJ2-7; 10 bases are shared with TRBD1. V shed 10 bases and J 3 bases; nucleotides not matched to a gene: 3. The germline V gene has CDR1 MNHEY and CDR2 SVGEGT. The CDR3 has 12 amino acids. The CDR3 here is CATRTGGYEQYF. The DNA for the CDR3 is TGTGCCACGCGGACAGGGGGCTACGAGCAGTACTTC.

This clonotype was detected many times. The chain is built from TRBV12-3 or TRBV12-4 and TRBJ2-1, with D possibly being TRBD1 (6 bases). The CDR3 has 14 amino acids. The ends were cut back, 3 bases at V and 4 bases at J, with 10 bases in the middle. DNA for the CDR3: TGTGCCAGCAGTTTCGGACAGAAGTACAATGAGCAGTTCTTC. Encoded protein: CASSFGQKYNEQFF.

This clonotype was seen many times. V usage is TRBV28 and J usage is TRBJ1-1; 10 bases map to TRBD1. This CDR3 has 16 residues. The V gene end was trimmed by 5 bases and the J gene end by 5 bases; junction bases not matched to a gene: 11. Germline lookup yields CDR1 MDHEN and CDR2 SYDVKM. The CDR3 DNA sequence: TGTGCCAGCAGTCCTTCGCCGGGACAGGGGTGGACTGAAGCTTTCTTT. It translates to CASSPSPGQGWTEAFF.

This chain connects TRBV28 to TRBJ1-2, with D unresolved. Germline V gene sequence: CDR1 MDHEN, CDR2 SYDVKM. Between the trimmed V and J ends, which lost 7 bases and 4 bases, there was a span of 7 bases. This CDR3 comprises 11 residues. The CDR3 is CASNSAYGYTF. The CDR3 region has the DNA TGTGCCAGCAACTCAGCCTATGGCTACACCTTC.

The chain uses TRBV20-1 and TRBJ2-5; tentatively, D is TRBD1 or TRBD2 (6 bases each). The V gene's germline CDR1 is DFQATT and CDR2 SNEGSKA (reference sequence). Trimming pared 5 bases from V and 4 bases from J, leaving 23 bases between. The CDR3 has 16 amino acids. In nucleotides, the CDR3 is TGCAGTGCTCGATCAGATTCAGGGGCGCGGGGAGAGACCCAGTACTTC. Amino acids: CSARSDSGARGETQYF.

The rearrangement joins TRBV19 to TRBJ2-3, with 7 bases matching TRBD1. The CDR3 is 16 residues long. With V trimmed by 5 bases and J by 0 bases, 8 bases remained unmatched. Per germline, CDR1 LNHDA and CDR2 SQIVND (reference sequence). Here the CDR3 DNA reads TGTGCCAGTAGTTTCCTGACAGGGTCTAGCACAGATACGCAGTATTTT. It yields the protein CASSFLTGSSTDTQYF.

This clonotype occurred many times. The chain recombines TRBV11-1 with TRBJ1-1; no reliable D call. Trimming took off 5 bases at V and 0 bases at J, with 10 bases between the two ends. Germline CDR1 reads SGHAT; CDR2 reads FQDESV (reference sequence). The CDR3 runs 14 residues. This CDR3 is CASSETLVNTEAFF. In nucleotides, the CDR3 is TGTGCCAGCAGCGAAACGTTGGTGAACACTGAAGCTTTCTTT.